These 21 T cell receptor beta chains were sequenced from one sample in a study of blood T cell repertoires in COVID-19. The method was immunoSEQ multiplex PCR; TCRdb's version includes in-frame clones alone and lacks a portion of them. The data contain 120,000 to 150,000 clones, around 89% of them singletons. Sequencing was carried out using PBMCs or T cells enriched from blood (not recorded which). These receptors were obtained from a woman in her thirties with acute COVID-19.

This CDR3 reads CASNRGDSGNTIYF. CDR3 sequence (DNA): TGTGCCAGCAACCGGGGGGACTCCGGTAACACCATATATTTT. The chain joins TRBV9 to TRBJ1-3; the D gene is possibly TRBD1 (5 bases). The CDR3 contains 14 residues. V was clipped by 6 bases and J by 7 bases, with 17 bases between them. Germline V gene data show CDR1 as SGDLS and CDR2 as YYNGEE.

The chain has TRBV27 and TRBJ1-2; 7 bases align to TRBD1. Losses at the gene ends were 8 bases for V and 8 bases for J; bases not matched to a gene: 8. Looked up from germline, CDR1 is MNHEY and CDR2 is SMNVEV (reference sequence). The CDR3 sequence is 12 residues long. The CDR3 DNA reads as TGTGCCAGCGGAACGACAGGGCGCGGCTACACCTTC. Its protein product is CASGTTGRGYTF.

The chain links TRBV7-2 to TRBJ2-5, with TRBD1 as a possible D gene (5 bases). Trimming cost V 0 bases and J 0 bases, with 11 bases left between them. The CDR3 spans 16 residues. Germline V gene sequence: CDR1 SGHTA, CDR2 FQGNSA. As DNA, the CDR3 is TGTGCCAGCAGCTTAGCCCAGGGCGCGTACCAAGAGACCCAGTACTTC. Translation: CASSLAQGAYQETQYF.

In this sample, this clone turned up once. J is TRBJ2-1 and V is TRBV19; 8 bases fit TRBD2. Germline V gene data show CDR1 as LNHDA and CDR2 as SQIVND (reference sequence). The CDR3 length is 18 residues. V shed 7 bases, J shed 0 bases, and the junction held 14 bases outside the gene matches. CDR3 sequence (DNA): TGTGCCAGTACCGCCACGTGGGGCGGGGGGAGCTCCTACAATGAGCAGTTCTTC. This encodes CASTATWGGGSSYNEQFF.

This clone was recorded a few times. The rearrangement links TRBV7-8 to TRBJ1-6; weak D call: TRBD1 (6 bases). The CDR3 consists of 14 residues. V dropped 5 bases and J dropped 8 bases, with 13 bases sitting between them. Per germline, CDR1 SGHVS and CDR2 FQNEAQ. The CDR3 reads CASSLQGRDSPLHF. CDR3 DNA: TGTGCCAGCAGCCTACAGGGAAGGGATTCACCCCTCCACTTT.

The chain couples TRBV27 to TRBJ2-7; 15 bases are a match to TRBD2. Germline-derived CDR1 and CDR2 are MNHEY and SMNVEV (reference sequence). Trimming took 6 bases from V and 0 from J; bases not matched to a gene: 3. The CDR3 covers 16 residues. The CDR3 sequence is CASRWTSGRGSYEQYF. CDR3 DNA: TGTGCCAGCAGGTGGACTAGCGGGAGGGGCTCCTACGAGCAGTACTTC.

A few counts support this clone. The V and J genes are TRBV24-1 and TRBJ2-1; maybe TRBD1 (6 bases). V lost 9 bases and J 3 bases, leaving 11 bases between the germline ends. Germline values: CDR1 KGHDR, CDR2 SFDVKD. The CDR3 consists of 13 residues. The CDR3 DNA sequence: TGTGCCACCGGGGACATCGTCTACAATGAGCAGTTCTTC. Its protein product is CATGDIVYNEQFF.

This clone qualifies as medium-sized. The V gene is TRBV12-3 or TRBV12-4, the J gene TRBJ1-1, with a tentative D call TRBD1 (6 bases). CDR3 size: 13 residues. V was trimmed by 5 bases and J by 1 base, leaving 8 bases between them. CDR3 sequence reads: CASSIQGNTEAFF. The CDR3 nucleotides read TGTGCCAGCAGTATACAGGGGAACACTGAAGCTTTCTTT.

The chain combines TRBV28 with TRBJ1-5; 7 nucleotides align to TRBD1. The CDR3 is made up of 14 amino acids. Germline trimming cut 7 bases from V and 5 bases from J; bases unmatched to any gene: 8. CDR1 MDHEN and CDR2 SYDVKM come from the germline V gene. Here the CDR3 DNA reads TGTGCCAGCATTCCTCAGGGGGTATATCAGCCCCAGCATTTT. Protein sequence: CASIPQGVYQPQHF. The full variable domain, its missing parts supplied by reference TRBV28 and TRBJ1-5, is DVKVTQSSRYLVKRTGEKVFLECVQDMDHENMFWYRQDPGLGLRLIYFSYDVKMKEKGDIPEGYSVSREKKERFSLILESASTNQTSMYLCASIPQGVYQPQHFGDGTRLSIL.

V usage is TRBV5-4 and J usage is TRBJ1-1; D perhaps matches TRBD1 (5 bases). The CDR3 totals 14 residues. CDR1 and CDR2 from the germline V gene are SGHNT and YYREEE (reference sequence). Trimming took 2 bases from V and 4 from J, leaving 12 bases between them. In DNA, the CDR3 is TGTGCCAGCAGCTTTCGCGGGGGAGGCACTGAAGCTTTCTTT. Amino acid sequence: CASSFRGGGTEAFF.

The chain uses TRBV28 and TRBJ1-2; D not resolved. The V end was cut by 8 bases, the J end by 4 bases, with 17 bases between. CDR1 is MDHEN, CDR2 SYDVKM, per germline. The CDR3 is made up of 14 amino acids. The CDR3 here is CASLSSYNIYGYTF. The CDR3 DNA sequence: TGTGCCAGCCTTAGCAGCTACAATATCTATGGCTACACCTTC.

The V call is TRBV19, the J call TRBJ2-3; TRBD2 aligns across 12 bases. The germline V gene has CDR1 LNHDA and CDR2 SQIVND (reference sequence). The V segment lost 4 bases and the J segment 5 bases; nucleotides outside the gene matches: 4. CDR3 length: 15 residues. CDR3 DNA sequence: TGTGCCAGTAGTACTAGCGGGAGGGCCGGAGATACGCAGTATTTT. Its protein is CASSTSGRAGDTQYF.

The rearrangement joins TRBV2 to TRBJ2-5; D not resolved. Germline assignment: CDR1 SNHLY and CDR2 FYNNEI. Deletions cut 7 bases from V and 1 base from J, with 10 bases between. The CDR3 has 13 amino acids. The CDR3 region has the DNA TGTGCCAGCATACACAATTTCCAAGAGACCCAGTACTTC. Translating it yields CASIHNFQETQYF.

This chain links TRBV30 with TRBJ2-7; 9 nucleotides match TRBD2. Looked up from germline, CDR1 is GTSNPN and CDR2 is SVGIG (reference sequence). V dropped 3 bases and J dropped 3; count of bases not matched to a gene: 12. This CDR3 has 16 residues. For the CDR3, the DNA is TGTGCCTGGAGCGCCCTCCGGCGGGAGGGCCTCTACGAGCAGTACTTC. It translates to CAWSALRREGLYEQYF.

This sequence joins TRBV7-2 and TRBJ1-1, with D hard to call. The CDR3 is 17 amino acids. From germline, CDR1 is SGHTA and CDR2 FQGNSA. V shed 4 bases and J shed 1 base, with 19 bases lying between them. The CDR3 loop reads CASSSPSGRRQNTEAFF. CDR3 nucleotides: TGTGCCAGCAGCTCCCCCAGTGGGAGAAGGCAGAACACTGAAGCTTTCTTT.

The V and J genes are TRBV5-1 and TRBJ1-1; a weak D match, TRBD1 (5 bases). This CDR3 comprises 13 residues. Germline lookup yields CDR1 SGHRS and CDR2 YFSETQ. Trimming stripped 1 base from V and 7 bases from J, with 11 bases between. The DNA of the CDR3 is TGCGCCAGCAGCTTGTCGGGGACTGATGAAGCTTTCTTT. Protein: CASSLSGTDEAFF.

The rearrangement uses TRBV27 and TRBJ2-2; perhaps TRBD1 as D (5 bases). The CDR3 spans 14 residues. Trimming cost V 6 bases and J 3 bases, with 11 bases left between them. Germline V gene lookup returns CDR1 MNHEY and CDR2 SMNVEV (reference sequence). The CDR3 protein is CASRSWGDTGELFF. CDR3 coding DNA: TGTGCCAGCAGGTCCTGGGGCGACACCGGGGAGCTGTTTTTT.

The rearrangement joins TRBV7-8 to TRBJ2-2; tentative D call: TRBD2 (6 bases). The CDR3 totals 16 residues. Germline CDR1 is SGHVS and CDR2 is FQNEAQ. V dropped 5 bases and J dropped 2 bases, with 15 bases sitting between them. The CDR3 loop is CASSAPLTRNTGELFF. The CDR3 DNA follows: TGTGCCAGCAGCGCCCCACTGACTAGAAACACCGGGGAGCTGTTTTTT.

V is TRBV27 and J is TRBJ1-1; no firm D call. Germline V gene lookup returns CDR1 MNHEY and CDR2 SMNVEV (reference sequence). The length of the CDR3 is 15 residues. V was clipped by 5 bases and J by 5 bases, with 18 bases between them. In DNA form, the CDR3 reads TGTGCCAGCAGTCCATCGGACGTCCGGGAGACTGAAGCTTTCTTT. Translated, it gives CASSPSDVRETEAFF.

This clone has a handful of counts. The chain employs TRBV28 and TRBJ1-1, with 8 bases fitting TRBD1. Germline V gives CDR1 MDHEN, CDR2 SYDVKM. Trimming took 5 bases from V and 0 from J; bases not matched to a gene: 5. This CDR3 contains 15 residues. CDR3 residues: CASSGGDRLNTEAFF. In nucleotides, the CDR3 is TGTGCCAGCAGTGGGGGGGACAGGCTGAACACTGAAGCTTTCTTT.

This rearrangement joins TRBV6-2 or TRBV6-3 to TRBJ1-2; 8 bases match TRBD1. Germline values: CDR1 MNHEY, CDR2 SVGEGT. V shed 2 bases, J shed 3 bases, and the junction held 14 bases outside the gene matches. The CDR3 length is 18 residues. CDR3 nucleotides: TGTGCCAGCAGTTACCCGGGACAGGATCTCCCCATTTACTATGGCTACACCTTC. It translates to CASSYPGQDLPIYYGYTF.